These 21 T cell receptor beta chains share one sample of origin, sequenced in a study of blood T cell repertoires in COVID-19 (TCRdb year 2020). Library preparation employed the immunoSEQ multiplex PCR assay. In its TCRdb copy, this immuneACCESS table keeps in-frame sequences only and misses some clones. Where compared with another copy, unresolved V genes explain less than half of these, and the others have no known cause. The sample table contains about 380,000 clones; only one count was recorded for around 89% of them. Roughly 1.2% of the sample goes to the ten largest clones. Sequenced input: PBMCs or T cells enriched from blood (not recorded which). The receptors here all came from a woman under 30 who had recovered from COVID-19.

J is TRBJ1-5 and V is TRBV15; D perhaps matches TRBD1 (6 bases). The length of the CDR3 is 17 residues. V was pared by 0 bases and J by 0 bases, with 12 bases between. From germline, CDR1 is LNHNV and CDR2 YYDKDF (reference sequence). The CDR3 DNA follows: TGTGCCACCAGCAGAGAAGGGACAACCTATAGCAATCAGCCCCAGCATTTT. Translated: CATSREGTTYSNQPQHF. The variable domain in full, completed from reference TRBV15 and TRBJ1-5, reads DAMVIQNPRYQVTQFGKPVTLSCSQTLNHNVMYWYQQKSSQAPKLLFHYYDKDFNNEADTPDNFQSRRPNTSFCFLDIRSPGLGDTAMYLCATSREGTTYSNQPQHFGDGTRLSIL.

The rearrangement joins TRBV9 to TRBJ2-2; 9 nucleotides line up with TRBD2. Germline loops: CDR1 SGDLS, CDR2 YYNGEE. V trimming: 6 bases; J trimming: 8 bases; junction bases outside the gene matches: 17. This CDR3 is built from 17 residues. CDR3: CASTADLWASGTGELFF. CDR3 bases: TGTGCCAGCACCGCTGACCTCTGGGCTAGCGGGACGGGGGAGCTGTTTTTT.

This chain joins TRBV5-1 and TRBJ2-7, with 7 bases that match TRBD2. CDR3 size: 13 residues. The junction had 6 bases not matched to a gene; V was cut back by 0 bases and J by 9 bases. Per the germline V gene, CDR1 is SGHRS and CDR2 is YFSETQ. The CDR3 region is CASSLAGTSVQYF. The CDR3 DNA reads TGCGCCAGCAGCTTGGCCGGAACTAGCGTGCAGTACTTC.

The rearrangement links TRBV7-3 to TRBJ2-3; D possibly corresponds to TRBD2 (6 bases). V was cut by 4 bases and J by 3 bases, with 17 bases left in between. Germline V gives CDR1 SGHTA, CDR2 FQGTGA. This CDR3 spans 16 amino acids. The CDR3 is CASSSLGTGETDTQYF. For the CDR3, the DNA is TGTGCCAGCAGCTCCCTCGGGACGGGAGAAACAGATACGCAGTATTTT.

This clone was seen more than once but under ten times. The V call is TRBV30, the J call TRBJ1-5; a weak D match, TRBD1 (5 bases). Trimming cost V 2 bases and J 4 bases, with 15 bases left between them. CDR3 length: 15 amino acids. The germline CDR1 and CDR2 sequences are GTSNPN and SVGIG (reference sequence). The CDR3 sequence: CAWSTGLGGNQPQHF. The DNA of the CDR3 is TGTGCCTGGAGTACCGGATTGGGGGGGAATCAGCCCCAGCATTTT.

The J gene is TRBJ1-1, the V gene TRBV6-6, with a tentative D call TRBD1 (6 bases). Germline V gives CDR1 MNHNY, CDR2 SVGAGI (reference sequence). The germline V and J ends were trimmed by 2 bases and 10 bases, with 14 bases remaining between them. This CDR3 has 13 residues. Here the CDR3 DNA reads TGTGCCAGCAGTTACGGGGGCCCCCGTGTAGCTTTCTTT. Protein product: CASSYGGPRVAFF.

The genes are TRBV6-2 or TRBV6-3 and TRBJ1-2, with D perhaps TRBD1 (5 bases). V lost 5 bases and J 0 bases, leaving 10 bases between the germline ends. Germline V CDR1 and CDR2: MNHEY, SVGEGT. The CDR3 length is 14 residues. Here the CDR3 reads CASSRGHANYGYTF. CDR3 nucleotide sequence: TGTGCCAGCAGTAGGGGCCACGCTAACTATGGCTACACCTTC.

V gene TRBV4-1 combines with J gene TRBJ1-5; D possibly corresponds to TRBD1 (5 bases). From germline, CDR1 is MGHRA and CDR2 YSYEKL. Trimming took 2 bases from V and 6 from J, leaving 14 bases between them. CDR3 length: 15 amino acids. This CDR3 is CASSQTRQGSQPQHF. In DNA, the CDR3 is TGCGCCAGCAGCCAAACGAGGCAGGGCAGTCAGCCCCAGCATTTT.

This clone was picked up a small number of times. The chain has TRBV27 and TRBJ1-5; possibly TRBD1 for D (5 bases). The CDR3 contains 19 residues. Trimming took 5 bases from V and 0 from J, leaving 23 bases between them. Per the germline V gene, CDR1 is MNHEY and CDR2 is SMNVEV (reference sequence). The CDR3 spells CASSERGVNPDYSNQPQHF. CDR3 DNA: TGTGCCAGCAGTGAGCGGGGGGTAAATCCCGATTATAGCAATCAGCCCCAGCATTTT.

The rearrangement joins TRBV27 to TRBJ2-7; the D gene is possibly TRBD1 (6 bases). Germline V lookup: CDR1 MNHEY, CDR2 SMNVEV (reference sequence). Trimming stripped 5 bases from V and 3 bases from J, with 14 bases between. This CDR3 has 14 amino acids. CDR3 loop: CASSPVQGSYEQYF. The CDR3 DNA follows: TGTGCCAGCAGTCCCGTTCAGGGGAGCTACGAGCAGTACTTC.

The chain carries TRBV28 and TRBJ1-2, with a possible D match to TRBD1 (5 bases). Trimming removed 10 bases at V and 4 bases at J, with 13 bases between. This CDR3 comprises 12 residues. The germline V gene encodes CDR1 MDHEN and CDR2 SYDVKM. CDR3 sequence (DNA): TGTGCCACCAAAGGGCAGGGCTATGGCTACACCTTC. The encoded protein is CATKGQGYGYTF.

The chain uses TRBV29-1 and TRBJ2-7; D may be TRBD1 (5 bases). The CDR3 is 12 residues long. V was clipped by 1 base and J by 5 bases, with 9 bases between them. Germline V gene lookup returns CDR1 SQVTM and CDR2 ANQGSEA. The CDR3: CSVEGQGNEQYF. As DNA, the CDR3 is TGCAGCGTTGAAGGCCAGGGAAACGAGCAGTACTTC.

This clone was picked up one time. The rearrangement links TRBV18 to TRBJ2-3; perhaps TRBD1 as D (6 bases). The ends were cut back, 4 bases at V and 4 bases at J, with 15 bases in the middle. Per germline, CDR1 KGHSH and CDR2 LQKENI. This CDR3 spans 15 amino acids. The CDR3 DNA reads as TGTGCCAGCTCACTATCGGCAGGGGTGGCAGATACGCAGTATTTT. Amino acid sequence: CASSLSAGVADTQYF.

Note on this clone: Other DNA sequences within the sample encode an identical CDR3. CDR3 sequence reads: CASSQVTGGTEAFF. CDR3 in DNA: TGCGCCAGCAGCCAAGTAACAGGGGGGACTGAAGCTTTCTTT. This chain uses TRBV4-1 with TRBJ1-1; TRBD1 matches 8 bases. Germline values: CDR1 MGHRA, CDR2 YSYEKL. The CDR3 has 14 amino acids. After removal of 1 base from V and 5 bases from J, the junction contained 3 bases not matched to a gene.

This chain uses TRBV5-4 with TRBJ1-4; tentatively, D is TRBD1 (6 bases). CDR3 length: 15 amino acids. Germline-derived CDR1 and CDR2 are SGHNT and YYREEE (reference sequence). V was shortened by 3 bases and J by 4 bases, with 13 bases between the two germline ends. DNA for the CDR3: TGTGCCAGCAGCTCCCAGGGGCCGATTAATGAAAAACTGTTTTTT. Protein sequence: CASSSQGPINEKLFF.

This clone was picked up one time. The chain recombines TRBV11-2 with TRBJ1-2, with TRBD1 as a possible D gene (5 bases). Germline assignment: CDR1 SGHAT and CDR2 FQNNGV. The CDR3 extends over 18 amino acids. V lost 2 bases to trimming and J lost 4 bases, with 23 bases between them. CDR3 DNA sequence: TGTGCCAGCAGCTTAATATCGGGGGATCTCAGTAATCTCTATGGCTACACCTTC. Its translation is CASSLISGDLSNLYGYTF.

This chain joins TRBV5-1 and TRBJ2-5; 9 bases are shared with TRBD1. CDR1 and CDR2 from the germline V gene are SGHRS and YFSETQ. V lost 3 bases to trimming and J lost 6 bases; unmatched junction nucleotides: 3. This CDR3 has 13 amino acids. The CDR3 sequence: CASSWDREKTQYF. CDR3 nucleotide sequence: TGCGCCAGCAGCTGGGACAGGGAGAAGACCCAGTACTTC.

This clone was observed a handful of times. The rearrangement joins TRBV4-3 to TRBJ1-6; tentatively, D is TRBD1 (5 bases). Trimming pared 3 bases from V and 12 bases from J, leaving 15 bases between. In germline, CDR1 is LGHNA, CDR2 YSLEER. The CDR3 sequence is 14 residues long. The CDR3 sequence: CASSQGDGGVPLHF. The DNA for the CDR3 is TGCGCCAGCAGCCAGGGGGACGGCGGGGTACCCCTCCACTTT.

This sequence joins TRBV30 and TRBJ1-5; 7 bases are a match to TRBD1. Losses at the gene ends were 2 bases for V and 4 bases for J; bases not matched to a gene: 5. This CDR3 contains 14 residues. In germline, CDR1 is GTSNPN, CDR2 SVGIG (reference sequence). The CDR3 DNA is TGTGCCTGGAGTACCGGACAGGCGAATCAGCCCCAGCATTTT. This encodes CAWSTGQANQPQHF.

The CDR3 protein is CASSYGTENYGYTF. The CDR3 DNA reads TGTGCCAGCAGTTACGGGACAGAGAACTATGGCTACACCTTC. V and J are TRBV6-5 and TRBJ1-2; 7 bases line up with TRBD1. After removal of 2 bases from V and 2 bases from J, the junction contained 2 bases not matched to a gene. Germline lookup yields CDR1 MNHEY and CDR2 SVGAGI. CDR3 length: 14 residues.

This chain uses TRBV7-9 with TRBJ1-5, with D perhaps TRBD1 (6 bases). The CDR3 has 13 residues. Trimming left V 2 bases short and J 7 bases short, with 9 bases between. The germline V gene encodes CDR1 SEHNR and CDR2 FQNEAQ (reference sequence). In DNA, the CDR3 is TGTGCCAGCAGCTTAAACAGGGACCAGCCCCAGCATTTT. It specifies CASSLNRDQPQHF. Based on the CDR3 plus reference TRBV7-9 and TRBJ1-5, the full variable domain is DTGVSQNPRHKITKRGQNVTFRCDPISEHNRLYWYRQTLGQGPEFLTYFQNEAQLEKSRLLSDRFSAERPKGSFSTLEIQRTEQGDSAMYLCASSLNRDQPQHFGDGTRLSIL.